This T cell receptor beta chain was retrieved from a study of control samples from healthy donors and cancer patients. The germline gives CDR1 SEHNR, CDR2 FQNEAQ (reference sequence). V lost 5 bases, J lost 8 bases, and 5 bases stayed unmatched. CDR3 length: 14 residues. Sequenced by immunoSEQ multiplex PCR; TCRdb stores in-frame clones only, minus some. The table records around 110,000 clones, 75% to 90% of them present only once. The receptor comes from a woman in her 50s with colorectal cancer. Sequencing input: PBMCs. The rearrangement uses TRBV7-9 and TRBJ2-1; 11 bases match TRBD2. As DNA, the CDR3 is TGTGCCAGCAGCACACTAGCGGGAGTCTATGAGCAGTTCTTC. Encoded protein: CASSTLAGVYEQFF.